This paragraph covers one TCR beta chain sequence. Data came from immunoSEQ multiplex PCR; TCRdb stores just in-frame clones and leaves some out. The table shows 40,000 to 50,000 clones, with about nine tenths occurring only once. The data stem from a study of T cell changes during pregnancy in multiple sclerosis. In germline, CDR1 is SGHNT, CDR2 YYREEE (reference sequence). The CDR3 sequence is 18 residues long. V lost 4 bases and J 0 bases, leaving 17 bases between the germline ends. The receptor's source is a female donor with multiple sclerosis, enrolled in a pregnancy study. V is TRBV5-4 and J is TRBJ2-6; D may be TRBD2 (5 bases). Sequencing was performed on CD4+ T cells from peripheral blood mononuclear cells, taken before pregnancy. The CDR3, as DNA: TGTGCCAGCAGCCCACAGCGGAACGCCGACTCTGGGGCCAACGTCCTGACTTTC. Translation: CASSPQRNADSGANVLTF.